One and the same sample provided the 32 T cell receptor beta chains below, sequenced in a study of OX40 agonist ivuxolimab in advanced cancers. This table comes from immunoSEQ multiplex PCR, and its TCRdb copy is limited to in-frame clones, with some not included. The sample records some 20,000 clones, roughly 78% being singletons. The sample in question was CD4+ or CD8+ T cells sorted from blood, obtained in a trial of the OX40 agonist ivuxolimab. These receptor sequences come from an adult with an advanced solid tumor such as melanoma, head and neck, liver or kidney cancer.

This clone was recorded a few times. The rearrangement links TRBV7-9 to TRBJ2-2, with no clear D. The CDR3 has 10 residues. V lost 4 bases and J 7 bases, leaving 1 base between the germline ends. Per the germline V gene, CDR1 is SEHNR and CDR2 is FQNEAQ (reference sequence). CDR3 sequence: CASSYGELFF. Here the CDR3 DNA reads TGTGCCAGCAGCTACGGGGAGCTGTTTTTT. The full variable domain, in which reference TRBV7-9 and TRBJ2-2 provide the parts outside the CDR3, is DTGVSQNPRHKITKRGQNVTFRCDPISEHNRLYWYRQTLGQGPEFLTYFQNEAQLEKSRLLSDRFSAERPKGSFSTLEIQRTEQGDSAMYLCASSYGELFFGEGSRLTVL.

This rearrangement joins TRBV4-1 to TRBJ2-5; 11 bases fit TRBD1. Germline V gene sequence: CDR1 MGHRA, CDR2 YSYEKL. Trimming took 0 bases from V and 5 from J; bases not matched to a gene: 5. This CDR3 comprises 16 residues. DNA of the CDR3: TGCGCCAGCAGCCAAGAAGGGACAGGGGGTGTGGAGACCCAGTACTTC. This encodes CASSQEGTGGVETQYF.

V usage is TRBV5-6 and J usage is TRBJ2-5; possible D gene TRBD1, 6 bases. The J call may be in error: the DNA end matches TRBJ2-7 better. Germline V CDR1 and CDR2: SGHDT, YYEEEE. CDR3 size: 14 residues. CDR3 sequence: CASLPQGSSYEQYF. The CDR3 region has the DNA TGTGCCAGCCTTCCGCAGGGGAGCTCCTACGAGCAGTACTTC.

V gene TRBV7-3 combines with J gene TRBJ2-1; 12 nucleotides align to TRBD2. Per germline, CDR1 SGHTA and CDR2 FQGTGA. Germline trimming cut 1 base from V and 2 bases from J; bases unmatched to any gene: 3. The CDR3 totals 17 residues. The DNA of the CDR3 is TGTGCCAGCAGCTTAAGCGCTAGCGGGGGGGCCTACAATGAGCAGTTCTTC. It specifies CASSLSASGGAYNEQFF.

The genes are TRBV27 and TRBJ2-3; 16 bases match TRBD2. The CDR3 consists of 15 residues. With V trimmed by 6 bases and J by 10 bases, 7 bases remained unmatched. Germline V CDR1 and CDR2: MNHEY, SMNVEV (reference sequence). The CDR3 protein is CASRKGLAGGRAQYF. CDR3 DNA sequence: TGTGCCAGCAGAAAGGGACTAGCGGGGGGGCGGGCGCAGTATTTT.

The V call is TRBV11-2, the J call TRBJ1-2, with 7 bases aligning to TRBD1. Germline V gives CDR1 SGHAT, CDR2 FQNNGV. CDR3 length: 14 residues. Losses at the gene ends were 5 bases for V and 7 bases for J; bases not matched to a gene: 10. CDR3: CASSRGGEAFGYTF. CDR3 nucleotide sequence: TGTGCCAGCAGCCGAGGGGGCGAAGCTTTTGGCTACACCTTC.

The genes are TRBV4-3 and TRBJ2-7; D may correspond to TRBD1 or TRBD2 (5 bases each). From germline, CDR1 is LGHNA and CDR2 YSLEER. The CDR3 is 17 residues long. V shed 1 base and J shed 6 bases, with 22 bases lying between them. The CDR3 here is CASSQVSGTAAFGEQYF. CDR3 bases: TGCGCCAGCAGCCAAGTCTCCGGGACGGCCGCTTTCGGCGAGCAGTACTTC.

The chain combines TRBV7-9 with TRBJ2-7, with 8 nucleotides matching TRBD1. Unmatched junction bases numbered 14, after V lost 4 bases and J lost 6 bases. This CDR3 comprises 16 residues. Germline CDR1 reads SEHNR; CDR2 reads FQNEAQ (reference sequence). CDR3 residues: CASSSLRTGNSGEQYF. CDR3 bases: TGTGCCAGCAGCTCTCTGAGGACAGGGAATTCGGGCGAGCAGTACTTC.

This CDR3 reads CASTPGLTSSYEQYF. The CDR3 DNA reads as TGTGCCAGCACCCCGGGACTGACGAGCTCCTACGAGCAGTACTTC. The genes are TRBV4-2 and TRBJ2-7, with D possibly matching TRBD2 (6 bases). Trimming left V 7 bases short and J 0 bases short, with 16 bases between. Per germline, CDR1 LGHNA and CDR2 YNFKEQ. The CDR3 covers 15 residues.

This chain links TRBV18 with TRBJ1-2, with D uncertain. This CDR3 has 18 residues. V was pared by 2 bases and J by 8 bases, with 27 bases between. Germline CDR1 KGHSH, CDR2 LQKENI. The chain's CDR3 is CASSPSEIWPEAPGGYTF. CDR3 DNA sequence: TGTGCCAGCTCACCAAGTGAAATCTGGCCGGAAGCCCCTGGGGGCTACACCTTC.

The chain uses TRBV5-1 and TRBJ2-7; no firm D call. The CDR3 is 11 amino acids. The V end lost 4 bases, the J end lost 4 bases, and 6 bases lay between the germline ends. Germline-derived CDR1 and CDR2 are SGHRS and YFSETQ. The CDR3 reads CASSPAYEQYF. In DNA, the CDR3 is TGCGCCAGCAGCCCCGCGTACGAGCAGTACTTC.

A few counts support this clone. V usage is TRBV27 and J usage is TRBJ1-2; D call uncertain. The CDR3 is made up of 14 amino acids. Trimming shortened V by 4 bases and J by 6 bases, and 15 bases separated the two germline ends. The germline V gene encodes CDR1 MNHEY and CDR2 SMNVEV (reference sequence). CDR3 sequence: CASSYRQRGDGYTF. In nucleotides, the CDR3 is TGTGCCAGCAGTTACCGACAAAGAGGAGATGGCTACACCTTC.

This CDR3 is CASSYSKQGASYEQYF. The CDR3 DNA follows: TGTGCCAGCAGTTACTCAAAACAGGGGGCCTCCTACGAGCAGTACTTC. The chain employs TRBV6-5 and TRBJ2-7; the match to TRBD1 covers 9 bases. J lost 0 bases, V lost 0 bases, and 3 bases had no gene match. Germline assignment: CDR1 MNHEY and CDR2 SVGAGI. There are 16 residues in the CDR3.

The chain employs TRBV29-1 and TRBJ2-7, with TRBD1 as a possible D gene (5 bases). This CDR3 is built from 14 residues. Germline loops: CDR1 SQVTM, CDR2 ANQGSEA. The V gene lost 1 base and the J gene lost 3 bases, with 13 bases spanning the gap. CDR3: CSVEAPTASYEQYF. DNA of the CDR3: TGCAGCGTTGAAGCGCCGACAGCGAGCTACGAGCAGTACTTC.

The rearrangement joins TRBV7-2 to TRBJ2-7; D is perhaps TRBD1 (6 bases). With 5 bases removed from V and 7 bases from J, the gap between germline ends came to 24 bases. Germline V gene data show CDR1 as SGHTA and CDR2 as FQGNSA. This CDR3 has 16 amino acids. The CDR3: CASSADSFRPGVEQYF. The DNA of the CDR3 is TGTGCCAGCAGCGCGGACAGTTTTCGCCCTGGGGTGGAGCAGTACTTC.

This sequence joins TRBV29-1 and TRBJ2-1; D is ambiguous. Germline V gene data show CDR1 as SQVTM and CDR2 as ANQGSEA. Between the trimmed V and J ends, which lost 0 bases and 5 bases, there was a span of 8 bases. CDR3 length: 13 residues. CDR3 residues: CSVEDTVDNEQFF. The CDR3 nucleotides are TGCAGCGTTGAAGACACAGTCGACAATGAGCAGTTCTTC.

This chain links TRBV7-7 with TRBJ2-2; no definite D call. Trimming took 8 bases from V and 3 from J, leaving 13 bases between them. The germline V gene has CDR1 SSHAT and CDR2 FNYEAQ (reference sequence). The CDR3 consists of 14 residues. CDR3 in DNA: TGTGCCAGCCTGCCTCACATGGACACCGGGGAGCTGTTTTTT. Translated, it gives CASLPHMDTGELFF.

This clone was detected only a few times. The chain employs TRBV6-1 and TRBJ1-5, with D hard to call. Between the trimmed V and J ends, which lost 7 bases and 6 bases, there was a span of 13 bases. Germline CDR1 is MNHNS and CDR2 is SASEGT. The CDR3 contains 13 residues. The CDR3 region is CASTWPQGQPQHF. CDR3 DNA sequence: TGTGCCAGCACTTGGCCTCAAGGTCAGCCCCAGCATTTT.

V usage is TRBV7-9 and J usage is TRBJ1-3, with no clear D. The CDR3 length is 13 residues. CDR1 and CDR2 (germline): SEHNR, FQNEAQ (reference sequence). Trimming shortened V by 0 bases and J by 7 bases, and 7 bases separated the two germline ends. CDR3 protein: CASSLATRNTIYF. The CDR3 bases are TGTGCCAGCAGCTTAGCTACAAGGAACACCATATATTTT.

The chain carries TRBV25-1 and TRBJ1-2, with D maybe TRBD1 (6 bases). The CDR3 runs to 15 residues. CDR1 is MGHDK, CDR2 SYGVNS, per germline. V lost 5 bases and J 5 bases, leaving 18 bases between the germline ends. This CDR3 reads CASSPTATGRYGYTF. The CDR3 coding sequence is TGTGCCAGCAGTCCGACAGCGACAGGTCGATATGGCTACACCTTC.

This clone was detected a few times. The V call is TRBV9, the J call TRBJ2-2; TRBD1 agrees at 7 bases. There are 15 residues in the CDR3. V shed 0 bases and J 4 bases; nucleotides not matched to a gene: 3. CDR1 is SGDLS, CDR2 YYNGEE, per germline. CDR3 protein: CASSVGDSFTGELFF. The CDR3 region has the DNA TGTGCCAGCAGCGTAGGGGACAGCTTCACCGGGGAGCTGTTTTTT.

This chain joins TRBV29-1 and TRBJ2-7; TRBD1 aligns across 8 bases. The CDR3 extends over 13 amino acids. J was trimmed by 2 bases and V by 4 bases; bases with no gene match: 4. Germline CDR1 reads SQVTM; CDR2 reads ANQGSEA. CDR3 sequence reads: CSVAGTGAYEQYF. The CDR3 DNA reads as TGCAGCGTTGCCGGGACAGGAGCCTACGAGCAGTACTTC.

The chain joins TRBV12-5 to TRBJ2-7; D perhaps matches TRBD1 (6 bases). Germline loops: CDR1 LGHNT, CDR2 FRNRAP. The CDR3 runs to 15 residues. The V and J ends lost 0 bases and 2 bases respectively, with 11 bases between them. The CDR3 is CASGLVPDSTYEQYF. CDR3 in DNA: TGTGCTAGTGGTTTGGTACCGGACAGCACCTACGAGCAGTACTTC.

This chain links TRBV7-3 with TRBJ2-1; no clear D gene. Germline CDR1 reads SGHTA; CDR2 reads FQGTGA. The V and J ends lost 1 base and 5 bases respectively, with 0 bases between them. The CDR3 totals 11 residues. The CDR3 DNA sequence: TGTGCCAGCAGCTTAAACAATGAGCAGTTCTTC. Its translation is CASSLNNEQFF.

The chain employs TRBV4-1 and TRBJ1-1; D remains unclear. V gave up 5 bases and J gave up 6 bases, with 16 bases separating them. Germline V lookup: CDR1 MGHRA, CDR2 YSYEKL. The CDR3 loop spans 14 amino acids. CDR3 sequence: CASSEAPSSAEAFF. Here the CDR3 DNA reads TGCGCCAGCAGCGAGGCCCCAAGTAGCGCTGAAGCTTTCTTT.

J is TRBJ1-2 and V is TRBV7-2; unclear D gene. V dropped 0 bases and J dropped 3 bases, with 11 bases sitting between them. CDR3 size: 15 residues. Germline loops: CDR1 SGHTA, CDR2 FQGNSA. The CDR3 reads CASSLAKGGYYGYTF. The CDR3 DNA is TGTGCCAGCAGCTTAGCAAAGGGCGGGTACTATGGCTACACCTTC.

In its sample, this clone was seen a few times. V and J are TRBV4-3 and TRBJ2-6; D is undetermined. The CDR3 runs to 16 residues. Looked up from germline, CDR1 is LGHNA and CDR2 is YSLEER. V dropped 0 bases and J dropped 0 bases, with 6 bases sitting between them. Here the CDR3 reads CASSQDRSSGANVLTF. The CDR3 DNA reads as TGCGCCAGCAGCCAAGATCGGAGCTCTGGGGCCAACGTCCTGACTTTC.

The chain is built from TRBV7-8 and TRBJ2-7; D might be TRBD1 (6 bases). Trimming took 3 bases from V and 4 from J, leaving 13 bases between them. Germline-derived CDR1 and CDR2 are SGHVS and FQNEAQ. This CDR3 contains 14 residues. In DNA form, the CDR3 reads TGTGCCAGCAGCTTCACAGGGATTGGATACGAGCAGTACTTC. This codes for CASSFTGIGYEQYF. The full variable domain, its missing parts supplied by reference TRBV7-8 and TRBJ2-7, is GAGVSQSPRYKVAKRGQDVALRCDPISGHVSLFWYQQALGQGPEFLTYFQNEAQLDKSGLPSDRFFAERPEGSVSTLKIQRTQQEDSAVYLCASSFTGIGYEQYFGPGTRLTVT.

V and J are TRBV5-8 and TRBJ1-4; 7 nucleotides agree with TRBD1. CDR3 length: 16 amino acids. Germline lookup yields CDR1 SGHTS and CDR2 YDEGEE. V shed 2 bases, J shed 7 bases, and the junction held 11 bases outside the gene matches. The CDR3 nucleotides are TGTGCCAGCAGCTTAAACCAGGACAGGCGGGGTGAAAAACTGTTTTTT. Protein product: CASSLNQDRRGEKLFF.

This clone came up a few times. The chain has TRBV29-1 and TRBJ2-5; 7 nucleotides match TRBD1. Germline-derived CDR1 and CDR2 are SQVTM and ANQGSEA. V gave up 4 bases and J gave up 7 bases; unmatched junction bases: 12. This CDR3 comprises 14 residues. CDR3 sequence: CSVGQGGFPGTQYF. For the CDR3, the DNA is TGCAGCGTTGGACAGGGTGGTTTCCCAGGGACCCAGTACTTC.

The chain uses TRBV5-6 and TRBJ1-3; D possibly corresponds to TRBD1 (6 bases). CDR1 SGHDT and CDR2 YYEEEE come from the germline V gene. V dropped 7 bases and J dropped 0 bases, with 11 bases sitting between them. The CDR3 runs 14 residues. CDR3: CASYGQFSGNTIYF. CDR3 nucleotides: TGTGCCAGCTATGGACAGTTCTCTGGAAACACCATATATTTT.

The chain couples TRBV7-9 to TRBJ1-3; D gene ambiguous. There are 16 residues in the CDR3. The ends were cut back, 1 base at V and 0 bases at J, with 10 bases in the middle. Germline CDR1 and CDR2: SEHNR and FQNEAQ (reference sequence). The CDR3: CASSLVGGVSGNTIYF. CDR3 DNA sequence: TGTGCCAGCAGCTTAGTGGGAGGAGTCTCTGGAAACACCATATATTTT. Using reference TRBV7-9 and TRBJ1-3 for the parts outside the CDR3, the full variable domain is DTGVSQNPRHKITKRGQNVTFRCDPISEHNRLYWYRQTLGQGPEFLTYFQNEAQLEKSRLLSDRFSAERPKGSFSTLEIQRTEQGDSAMYLCASSLVGGVSGNTIYFGEGSWLTVV.